This entry is about one TCR beta chain. Its specificity is not known. The germline V gene encodes CDR1 SNHLY and CDR2 FYNNEI. The V gene lost 6 bases and the J gene lost 6 bases, with 9 bases spanning the gap. The length of the CDR3 is 11 residues. Profiling relied on immunoSEQ multiplex PCR, and the TCRdb table lists in-frame clones only, not all of them. The sample has 300,000 to 400,000 clones, 85% seen once. This record comes from a study of Ad26.COV2.S vaccination and SARS-CoV-2 variants. Study as a whole: Intramuscular Ad26.COV2.S doses were given once or twice, 56 days apart.

Study results and limitations: Responses of T cells in total may have been underestimated by the TCR breadth and depth analyses.

This sample's treatment: roughly 19 received Ad26.COV2.S at low or high dose, single or two shots; about 5 received placebo; per-sample allocation not given. Specimens were obtained on day 63 following the first vaccine or placebo injection. It was Wuhan-strain SARS-CoV-2 spike that the Ad26 vaccine vector expressed. The chain has TRBV2 and TRBJ2-7; the D gene could be TRBD1 or TRBD2 (5 bases each). The specimen was peripheral blood, collected in a trial of Ad26.COV2.S vaccine versus placebo. This clonotype was obtained from a person aged 18 to 65 who received the Ad26.COV2.S COVID-19 vaccine or a placebo. The CDR3 protein is CASRWDREQYF. DNA of the CDR3: TGTGCCAGCAGATGGGACCGCGAGCAGTACTTC.